Shown below are 13 T cell receptor beta chains from a single sample sequenced in a study of blood T cell repertoires in COVID-19. Clones were sequenced by immunoSEQ multiplex PCR, and TCRdb holds only the in-frame ones, with some missing. Of about 270,000 clones in the sample, 70% to 90% were seen once. The sample was peripheral blood. Receptors were obtained from a woman between 65 and 79 years old with acute or convalescent COVID-19.

This sequence joins TRBV5-1 and TRBJ1-2, with a possible D match to TRBD1 (5 bases). This CDR3 has 14 amino acids. The germline CDR1 and CDR2 sequences are SGHRS and YFSETQ. The V end lost 1 base, the J end lost 3 bases, and 10 bases lay between the germline ends. Here the CDR3 reads CASSLSRGYYGYTF. DNA for the CDR3: TGCGCCAGCAGCTTGTCTAGGGGATACTATGGCTACACCTTC. Complete variable domain (other parts from reference TRBV5-1 and TRBJ1-2): KAGVTQTPRYLIKTRGQQVTLSCSPISGHRSVSWYQQTPGQGLQFLFEYFSETQRNKGNFPGRFSGRQFSNSRSEMNVSTLELGDSALYLCASSLSRGYYGYTFGSGTRLTVV.

The CDR3 region has the DNA TGCGCCAGCAGTGAGTCACGTACAGGGGGATCTGGCTACACCTTC. It codes for CASSESRTGGSGYTF. The chain links TRBV10-1 to TRBJ1-2; TRBD1 aligns across 8 bases. Germline CDR1 WNHNN, CDR2 SYGVQD (reference sequence). The CDR3 is 15 amino acids. V lost 0 bases to trimming and J lost 7 bases; unmatched junction nucleotides: 7.

The chain employs TRBV20-1 and TRBJ1-6, with D uncertain. The V end was cut by 3 bases, the J end by 10 bases, with 19 bases between. CDR1 is DFQATT, CDR2 SNEGSKA, per germline (reference sequence). The CDR3 has 15 residues. CDR3 region: CSASGGAAGRSPLHF. CDR3 nucleotides: TGCAGTGCTAGTGGAGGTGCCGCCGGCCGGTCACCCCTCCACTTT.

This clone was detected once. This chain uses TRBV2 with TRBJ1-4; 7 bases line up with TRBD1. Germline lookup yields CDR1 SNHLY and CDR2 FYNNEI. The CDR3 has 15 amino acids. After removal of 7 bases from V and 13 bases from J, the junction contained 18 bases not matched to a gene. The CDR3 DNA reads TGTGCCAGCACTATCGGCCGGGACAGACTTCAAGGACTGTTTTTT. Translated, it gives CASTIGRDRLQGLFF.

The V gene is TRBV19, the J gene TRBJ2-5, with TRBD1 as a possible D gene (6 bases). Germline lookup yields CDR1 LNHDA and CDR2 SQIVND (reference sequence). V was trimmed by 4 bases and J by 4 bases, leaving 16 bases between them. The CDR3 has 15 amino acids. The CDR3 nucleotides read TGTGCCAGTAGTACATCACAGGGTAGGGGAGAGACCCAGTACTTC. Translating it yields CASSTSQGRGETQYF.

V is TRBV6-5 and J is TRBJ2-1; tentative D call: TRBD1 (6 bases). CDR1 and CDR2 from the germline V gene are MNHEY and SVGAGI. The CDR3 sequence is 15 residues long. The V end lost 4 bases, the J end lost 4 bases, and 14 bases lay between the germline ends. Here the CDR3 DNA reads TGTGCCAGCAGTTCCAGGGGCAGGGGTTACAATGAGCAGTTCTTC. Protein product: CASSSRGRGYNEQFF.

This rearrangement joins TRBV29-1 to TRBJ2-1, with 7 bases lining up with TRBD2. V lost 7 bases to trimming and J lost 10 bases; unmatched junction nucleotides: 13. Germline values: CDR1 SQVTM, CDR2 ANQGSEA. The CDR3 spans 13 residues. The CDR3 DNA reads TGCAGCGCTTCGCGCGGGAGAGGCGAGGAGCAGTTCTTC. Translation gives CSASRGRGEEQFF.

The V call is TRBV3-1 (or the pseudogene TRBV3-2), the J call TRBJ1-1; TRBD1 matches at 9 bases. The CDR3 loop spans 14 amino acids. The germline V gene has CDR1 LGHDT and CDR2 YNNKEL (reference sequence). Unmatched junction bases numbered 4, after V lost 3 bases and J lost 5 bases. In DNA, the CDR3 is TGTGCCAGCAGCCAGGGACAGGGCGGGACTGAAGCTTTCTTT. Amino acid sequence: CASSQGQGGTEAFF.

The J gene is TRBJ2-1, the V gene TRBV7-8, with a possible D match to TRBD1 (5 bases). The CDR3 has 17 amino acids. The ends were cut back, 4 bases at V and 5 bases at J, with 21 bases in the middle. Germline CDR1 is SGHVS and CDR2 is FQNEAQ. The CDR3 DNA reads as TGTGCCAGCAGCTCTGGACCTCCAGGGAATTGGAACAATGAGCAGTTCTTC. Protein sequence: CASSSGPPGNWNNEQFF.

The rearrangement links TRBV3-1 (or the pseudogene TRBV3-2) to TRBJ2-7; TRBD2 matches 7 bases. The CDR3 loop spans 14 amino acids. Per germline, CDR1 LGHDT and CDR2 YNNKEL (reference sequence). Losses at the gene ends were 4 bases for V and 3 bases for J; bases not matched to a gene: 6. Here the CDR3 DNA reads TGTGCCAGCAGCCCCTGGGGGGGGAACTACGAGCAGTACTTC. Its protein product is CASSPWGGNYEQYF.

The genes are TRBV4-1 and TRBJ1-5; no definite D call. Between the trimmed V and J ends, which lost 0 bases and 10 bases, there was a span of 10 bases. This CDR3 is 13 amino acids long. Germline CDR1 reads MGHRA; CDR2 reads YSYEKL. The CDR3 region is CASSQEDYLPQHF. The CDR3 nucleotides are TGCGCCAGCAGCCAAGAAGACTACCTACCCCAGCATTTT.

This sequence joins TRBV18 and TRBJ1-1; maybe TRBD1 (5 bases). This CDR3 is built from 13 residues. V was clipped by 1 base and J by 4 bases, with 7 bases between them. Per germline, CDR1 KGHSH and CDR2 LQKENI. This CDR3 reads CASSPRQGTEAFF. CDR3 sequence (DNA): TGTGCCAGCTCACCACGGCAGGGCACTGAAGCTTTCTTT.

The rearrangement links TRBV5-4 to TRBJ1-6, with D hard to call. The ends were cut back, 0 bases at V and 5 bases at J, with 6 bases in the middle. CDR1 and CDR2 (germline): SGHNT, YYREEE (reference sequence). The CDR3 has 14 residues. This CDR3 is CASSLGGNNSPLHF. In nucleotides, the CDR3 is TGTGCCAGCAGCTTGGGAGGGAATAATTCACCCCTCCACTTT.